These T cell receptor beta chains were read from a single sample in a study of shared clonotypes between healthy human individuals. The assay was immunoSEQ multiplex PCR, and TCRdb's table has in-frame clones only and misses some. The sample records more than 1 million clones, around three quarters being singletons. Sequenced material: memory CD4+ T cells from PBMCs. All receptors derive from a man between 18 and 29 years old in good health. Some clones in this sample may be carry-over from other donors' samples. The CDR3 runs from the conserved cysteine through the conserved F or W. D genes are given only for firm matches. Expanded clones get a size class; other rows say once, few or many, or leave the size out.

clone_size: few; v_call: TRBV23-1; d_call: -; j_call: TRBJ1-1; cdr3_nt: TGCGCCAGCACTACGGGGGTGAACACTGAAGCTTTCTTT; cdr3_aa: CASTTGVNTEAFF
clone_size: -; v_call: TRBV28; d_call: -; j_call: TRBJ1-2; cdr3_nt: TGTGCCAGCAGTTTACAGGGAAAGGTCGGGGGCTACACCTTC; cdr3_aa: CASSLQGKVGGYTF
clone_size: -; v_call: TRBV2; d_call: TRBD2; j_call: TRBJ2-1; cdr3_nt: TGTGCCAGCAGAACGGCGGGAGTGGGTGAGCAGTTCTTC; cdr3_aa: CASRTAGVGEQFF
clone_size: once; v_call: TRBV6-5; d_call: -; j_call: TRBJ2-7; cdr3_nt: TGTGCCAGCAGTTACGTTCTCTCCGAGCAGTACTTC; cdr3_aa: CASSYVLSEQYF
clone_size: few; v_call: TRBV7-6; d_call: TRBD2; j_call: TRBJ2-3; cdr3_nt: TGTGCCAGCAGCTTAAGTTCGGGAGGCAATACGCAGTATTTT; cdr3_aa: CASSLSSGGNTQYF
clone_size: once; v_call: TRBV5-6; d_call: TRBD1; j_call: TRBJ2-7; cdr3_nt: TGTGCCAGCAGCCGGACAGGGACACTCCGCGAGCAGTACTTC; cdr3_aa: CASSRTGTLREQYF
clone_size: few; v_call: TRBV2; d_call: TRBD2; j_call: TRBJ2-2; cdr3_nt: TGTGCCAGCAGTGAATTAGCGGGAAACACCGGGGAGCTGTTTTTT; cdr3_aa: CASSELAGNTGELFF
clone_size: -; v_call: TRBV19; d_call: TRBD2; j_call: TRBJ2-2; cdr3_nt: TGTGCCAGTAGGGGACTAGCGGGCACCGGGGAGCTGTTTTTT; cdr3_aa: CASRGLAGTGELFF
clone_size: -; v_call: TRBV2; d_call: -; j_call: TRBJ2-1; cdr3_nt: TGTGCCAACACCTATTACAATGAGCAGTTCTTC; cdr3_aa: CANTYYNEQFF
clone_size: once; v_call: TRBV5-6; d_call: TRBD2; j_call: TRBJ2-7; cdr3_nt: TGTGCCAGCAGCTTTGGGACTAGCTCCTACGAGCAGTACTTC; cdr3_aa: CASSFGTSSYEQYF
clone_size: -; v_call: TRBV11-2; d_call: -; j_call: TRBJ1-1; cdr3_nt: TGTGCCAGCAGCTTCGTCCGGGACGGGGAAATGAACACTGAAGCTTTCTTT; cdr3_aa: CASSFVRDGEMNTEAFF
clone_size: -; v_call: TRBV20-1; d_call: -; j_call: TRBJ1-2; cdr3_nt: TGCAGTTGGCGGGGATATGGCTACACCTTC; cdr3_aa: CSWRGYGYTF
clone_size: once; v_call: TRBV14; d_call: TRBD1; j_call: TRBJ2-5; cdr3_nt: TGTGCCAGCAGCCGGCGGTGGACAGGGGGACAGGAGACCCAGTACTTC; cdr3_aa: CASSRRWTGGQETQYF
clone_size: few; v_call: TRBV7-8; d_call: -; j_call: TRBJ1-1; cdr3_nt: TGTGCCAGCAGCTTAGCGGGAGGGCAGGACAGTTTT; cdr3_aa: CASSLAGGQDSF
clone_size: -; v_call: TRBV5-6; d_call: -; j_call: TRBJ1-1; cdr3_nt: TGTGCCAGCAGCGTCAGAGGGGTAATCGTAACTGAAGCTTTCTTT; cdr3_aa: CASSVRGVIVTEAFF
clone_size: -; v_call: TRBV10-3; d_call: TRBD2; j_call: TRBJ2-5; cdr3_nt: TGTGCCATCAGTGGAACTAGCGGGAGAGAGACCCAGTACTTC; cdr3_aa: CAISGTSGRETQYF
clone_size: -; v_call: TRBV2; d_call: TRBD1; j_call: TRBJ2-1; cdr3_nt: TGTGCCAGCAGTGGGACAGGAGCCTTCAATGAGCAGTTCTTC; cdr3_aa: CASSGTGAFNEQFF
clone_size: few; v_call: TRBV4-2; d_call: TRBD2; j_call: TRBJ2-2; cdr3_nt: TGTGCCAGCAGCCAAGAGGCTAGCGGAGCGAACACCGGGGAGCTGTTTTTT; cdr3_aa: CASSQEASGANTGELFF
clone_size: -; v_call: TRBV27; d_call: TRBD2; j_call: TRBJ2-7; cdr3_nt: TGTGCCAGCAGTTTATCCGTGGGGGGGGTCTACGAGCAGTACTTC; cdr3_aa: CASSLSVGGVYEQYF
clone_size: -; v_call: TRBV21-1; d_call: -; j_call: TRBJ2-7; cdr3_nt: TGTGCCAGCAGCAAAGTCGAGATCGGGGGACTAAGAGTCCACGAGCAGTACTTC; cdr3_aa: CASSKVEIGGLRVHEQYF
clone_size: -; v_call: TRBV5-5; d_call: -; j_call: TRBJ2-3; cdr3_nt: TGTGCCAGCAGCCCCTCCCGGGCAGGGTCTAATACAGATACGCAGTATTTT; cdr3_aa: CASSPSRAGSNTDTQYF
clone_size: -; v_call: TRBV5-1; d_call: -; j_call: TRBJ2-5; cdr3_nt: TGCGCCAGCAGCCTACCCGGGACTCAAGCCAAGACCCAGTACTTC; cdr3_aa: CASSLPGTQAKTQYF
clone_size: -; v_call: TRBV5-1; d_call: -; j_call: TRBJ2-1; cdr3_nt: TGCGCCAGCAGCCCCGACCGCGGCAATGAGCAGTTCTTC; cdr3_aa: CASSPDRGNEQFF
clone_size: -; v_call: TRBV28; d_call: TRBD1; j_call: TRBJ2-7; cdr3_nt: TGTGCCAGCAGTTTGGGACAGATCCGCGAGCAGTACTTC; cdr3_aa: CASSLGQIREQYF
clone_size: -; v_call: TRBV19; d_call: -; j_call: TRBJ2-7; cdr3_nt: TGTGCCAGTAGCCTCCAAAGCGGTACCTCCTTCTACGAGCAGTACTTC; cdr3_aa: CASSLQSGTSFYEQYF
clone_size: -; v_call: TRBV18; d_call: TRBD2; j_call: TRBJ2-2; cdr3_nt: TGTGCCAGCTCACCACCGGCGGGGGGAACGAACACCGGGGAGCTGTTTTTT; cdr3_aa: CASSPPAGGTNTGELFF
clone_size: -; v_call: TRBV19; d_call: -; j_call: TRBJ2-7; cdr3_nt: TGTGCCAGTAGTACCCGGGCCGTCTCCTACGAGCAGTACTTC; cdr3_aa: CASSTRAVSYEQYF
clone_size: -; v_call: TRBV29-1; d_call: TRBD1; j_call: TRBJ2-5; cdr3_nt: TGCAGCGTTGATAGGGACAGGGGGGATCTGACCCAGTACTTC; cdr3_aa: CSVDRDRGDLTQYF
clone_size: few; v_call: TRBV27; d_call: -; j_call: TRBJ2-7; cdr3_nt: TGTGCCAGCATCGGCAACGGGGCCTACGAGCAGTACTTC; cdr3_aa: CASIGNGAYEQYF
clone_size: -; v_call: TRBV28; d_call: -; j_call: TRBJ2-7; cdr3_nt: TGTGCCAGCAGTTTCCAGCGGCGGGACACGTCTCGCGAGCAGTACTTC; cdr3_aa: CASSFQRRDTSREQYF
clone_size: -; v_call: TRBV6-1; d_call: -; j_call: TRBJ1-5; cdr3_nt: TGTGCCAGCAGTGAAGCGGCAGGGGATCAGCCCCAGCATTTT; cdr3_aa: CASSEAAGDQPQHF
clone_size: -; v_call: TRBV28; d_call: -; j_call: TRBJ1-3; cdr3_nt: TGTGCCAGCACCCTCCCCGGGTTTGGAAACACCATATATTTT; cdr3_aa: CASTLPGFGNTIYF
clone_size: -; v_call: TRBV7-6; d_call: TRBD2; j_call: TRBJ2-7; cdr3_nt: TGTGCCAGCAGCTCGGGTACTAGCGGGGTCCGTTACGAGCAGTACTTC; cdr3_aa: CASSSGTSGVRYEQYF
clone_size: few; v_call: TRBV28; d_call: -; j_call: TRBJ1-1; cdr3_nt: TGTGCCAGCGGGTGGCGAACTGAAGCTTTCTTT; cdr3_aa: CASGWRTEAFF
clone_size: -; v_call: TRBV5-1; d_call: TRBD2; j_call: TRBJ2-5; cdr3_nt: TGCGCCAGCACCGGACTAGCGGGAGTTGGTGAGACCCAGTACTTC; cdr3_aa: CASTGLAGVGETQYF
clone_size: few; v_call: TRBV28; d_call: -; j_call: TRBJ2-3; cdr3_nt: TGTGCCAGCCGACGAGGCGGCACAGATACGCAGTATTTT; cdr3_aa: CASRRGGTDTQYF
clone_size: -; v_call: TRBV5-1; d_call: TRBD1; j_call: TRBJ2-7; cdr3_nt: TGCGCCAGCAGCCCGGGGACAGGGGGCGCGGGCGAGCAGTACTTC; cdr3_aa: CASSPGTGGAGEQYF
clone_size: -; v_call: TRBV6-6; d_call: TRBD2; j_call: TRBJ2-7; cdr3_nt: TGTGCCAGCAGCCTTACTAGCGGCTCCTACGAGCAGTACTTC; cdr3_aa: CASSLTSGSYEQYF
clone_size: -; v_call: TRBV7-2; d_call: TRBD1; j_call: TRBJ2-3; cdr3_nt: TGTGCCAGCAGCTCCCTGGAGTCGGACAGGGGGTATTTT; cdr3_aa: CASSSLESDRGYF
clone_size: -; v_call: TRBV6-1; d_call: -; j_call: TRBJ1-2; cdr3_nt: TGTGCCAGCAGTGATGACCCTGGCCGGCGCGGCTACACCTTC; cdr3_aa: CASSDDPGRRGYTF
clone_size: -; v_call: TRBV5-1; d_call: TRBD2; j_call: TRBJ2-3; cdr3_nt: TGCGCCAGCAGATACGGACTAGCGGGGGTCACAGATACGCAGTATTTT; cdr3_aa: CASRYGLAGVTDTQYF
clone_size: -; v_call: TRBV29-1; d_call: -; j_call: TRBJ1-4; cdr3_nt: TGCAGCGCCCAGCTCGTAAGAAATGGGGAAAAACTGTTTTTT; cdr3_aa: CSAQLVRNGEKLFF
clone_size: -; v_call: TRBV21-1; d_call: -; j_call: TRBJ1-2; cdr3_nt: TGTGCCAGCAGCAAAGCGCTTTTTATGGTGACCGCCAATAACTATGGCTACACCTTC; cdr3_aa: CASSKALFMVTANNYGYTF
clone_size: few; v_call: TRBV6-5; d_call: TRBD2; j_call: TRBJ2-2; cdr3_nt: TGTGCCAGCAATCGCGGGAGCGCGAACACCGGGGAGCTGTTTTTT; cdr3_aa: CASNRGSANTGELFF
clone_size: -; v_call: TRBV10-2; d_call: -; j_call: TRBJ2-3; cdr3_nt: TGCGCCAGCAGGGGGGGCCTAGTCACAGATACGCAGTATTTT; cdr3_aa: CASRGGLVTDTQYF
clone_size: few; v_call: TRBV28; d_call: -; j_call: TRBJ1-1; cdr3_nt: TGTGCCAGCAGCAGGGTTCCCACTGAAGCTTTCTTT; cdr3_aa: CASSRVPTEAFF
clone_size: -; v_call: TRBV7-2; d_call: -; j_call: TRBJ2-1; cdr3_nt: TGTGCCAGCAGCTTATTAGGCCAGGGGTTCAACAATGAGCAGTTCTTC; cdr3_aa: CASSLLGQGFNNEQFF
clone_size: once; v_call: TRBV5-5; d_call: TRBD1; j_call: TRBJ2-2; cdr3_nt: TGTGCCAGCAGGAACACAGGGGCGGGCACCGGGGAGCTGTTTTTT; cdr3_aa: CASRNTGAGTGELFF
clone_size: few; v_call: TRBV20-1; d_call: -; j_call: TRBJ1-2; cdr3_nt: TGCAGTGCCCACAGAGGCTATGGCTACACCTTC; cdr3_aa: CSAHRGYGYTF
clone_size: -; v_call: TRBV7-2; d_call: -; j_call: TRBJ2-3; cdr3_nt: TGTGCCAGCACCCCCGGGGCTAGCAGCCTCTATACGCAGTATTTT; cdr3_aa: CASTPGASSLYTQYF
clone_size: few; v_call: TRBV9; d_call: -; j_call: TRBJ2-7; cdr3_nt: TGTGCCAGCAGCGTATCCTGGGACCGCCTCACCTACGAGCAGTACTTC; cdr3_aa: CASSVSWDRLTYEQYF
clone_size: -; v_call: TRBV5-4; d_call: -; j_call: TRBJ1-3; cdr3_nt: TGTGCCAGCAGCTTGGGGGGAAGAAACACCATATATTTT; cdr3_aa: CASSLGGRNTIYF
clone_size: -; v_call: TRBV7-8; d_call: TRBD2; j_call: TRBJ2-3; cdr3_nt: TGTGCCAGCAGCCCCAGCGCAGGGGACGCCTGGACTAGCGGGAGGGTATTT; cdr3_aa: CASSPSAGDAWTSGRVF
clone_size: -; v_call: TRBV28; d_call: -; j_call: TRBJ2-2; cdr3_nt: TGTGCCAGCGGTATTGCGGGAAGAGCCACCGGGGAGCTGTTTTTT; cdr3_aa: CASGIAGRATGELFF